Sequencing of this T cell receptor (beta chain) was carried out in a study of T cell responses to AZD1222 COVID-19 vaccine. The study's findings and limits: Every sample of the repertoires postdated the peak T cell response.

CDR1 is MDHEN, CDR2 SYDVKM, per germline. J lost 11 bases, V lost 5 bases, and 7 bases had no gene match. This CDR3 is built from 12 residues. TCRdb keeps only in-frame clones here, not all; method: immunoSEQ multiplex PCR. The sample yields 150,000 or so clones, roughly nine tenths seen once. Of note for this clone: The antigen is undetermined.

This receptor was obtained from an adult in good health. The chain uses TRBV28 and TRBJ1-1; TRBD1 matches at 8 bases. The sample consisted of peripheral blood, taken on day 0 of AZD1222 vaccination. The CDR3 region has the DNA TGTGCCAGCAGTCCAGGGGGCGTTGAGGCTTTCTTT. Protein product: CASSPGGVEAFF.